Listed below are T cell receptor beta chains from one sample, sequenced in a study of neurological immune-mediated disorders. MiXCR, run by TCRdb on the 5' RACE reads, gives a single entry per CDR3 protein. This sample carries about 80,000 distinct CDR3 sequences, around a tenth of them seen once, and the ten largest clones take about 1.7%. Specimen: PBMCs. The receptor set was obtained from a man aged 50 or older in good health. Both conserved end residues are part of each CDR3. The D gene is left open where the match is weak. The size of a clone is reported for some rows only, either as once, few or many, or as a class for expanded clones.

size,D,V,CDR3
many,NA,TRBV5-1,CASSEGLYEQYF
many,NA,TRBV12-3/TRBV12-4,CASSFSPYYNEQFF
many,TRBD2,TRBV12-3/TRBV12-4,CASSPRAGGFADTQYF
few,TRBD1,TRBV7-8,CASSPESTGGVEQFF
many,NA,TRBV6-4,CASSEQASDTQYF
many,TRBD2,TRBV6-5,CASSTRGLAGYNEQFF
many,NA,TRBV15,CATSREGYTEAFF
many,TRBD2,TRBV7-2,CASSLPGLAADTQYF
many,NA,TRBV5-6,CASSLEQIGEQYF
many,TRBD1,TRBV12-3/TRBV12-4,CASSLGQGGVQLFF
many,TRBD2,TRBV20-1,CSASNLAGGYNEQYF
NA,TRBD1,TRBV28,CASSLKGTGGNSPLHF
many,TRBD2,TRBV2,CASSGSSGSYNEQFF
many,TRBD1,TRBV24-1,CATRPDPGQGDTGELFF
many,TRBD2,TRBV4-1,CASSQGGLAAGLNTQYF
many,TRBD2,TRBV5-1,CASSFSGDYNEQFF
NA,TRBD2,TRBV14,CASSHGTSGRNEQFF
many,TRBD2,TRBV20-1,CSAREGPTGELFF
many,TRBD1,TRBV5-1,CASSSGTDLSGNTIYF
many,TRBD2,TRBV28,CASSSIVGLAGEKTYNEQFF